This TCR beta chain was profiled in a study of cytomegalovirus exposure and HLA in healthy donors. Broader study findings: Presence/absence analyses supposed approximately even sequencing depth among donors. Most TCR sequences showed up rarely, but some public TCRs showed up in many donors.

This clone was found a few times. The antigen is not known. There are 16 residues in the CDR3. V shed 1 base, J shed 7 bases, and the junction held 9 bases outside the gene matches. Per germline, CDR1 SGHNT and CDR2 YYREEE (reference sequence). 60 Vbeta and 13 Jbeta primers were used in PCR. Here immunoSEQ multiplex PCR was the method, and the copy in TCRdb shows in-frame clones only, minus some. The sample has about 140,000 clones; more than 8% are singletons. Sequencing was carried out using PBMCs. The clonotype originates from a man in his fifties in good health and CMV-seronegative. This chain joins TRBV5-4 and TRBJ2-1; TRBD2 matches at 9 bases. The DNA of the CDR3 is TGTGCCAGCAGCTTGTCGAGCGGGAGGCTACCTAATGAGCAGTTCTTC. Its translation is CASSLSSGRLPNEQFF.